This T cell receptor beta chain derives from a study of T cell changes during pregnancy in multiple sclerosis (dated by TCRdb to the late 2010s). Study-wide context: The study looked at changes in the T cell repertoire across pregnancy in women with multiple sclerosis.

Receptor amplification or capture employed the immunoSEQ multiplex PCR assay. This is the immuneACCESS table as TCRdb keeps it, with only in-frame sequences that have V and J called. A part of the clones is gone; compared with another copy, unresolved V genes explain less than half, and the rest is unexplained. The sample profile shows roughly 120,000 clones; around 90% of them were found once. The ten largest clones take up 1.5% of the sample. V is pruned by 4 bases and J by 2 bases, leaving 4 bases of the junction without a gene match. CDR1 and CDR2 are drawn from the germline V gene (reference sequence): SEHNR, FQNEAQ. The CDR3, cysteine through phenylalanine, is 15 amino acids long. Only the CDR3 region is kept as DNA, spanning 45 bases read in frame from base 1. To note about this clone: Its antigen is not yet known. No base quality information exists; no much larger clone differs at one position.

The sequence was collected from a female donor with multiple sclerosis, enrolled in a pregnancy study. This material consisted of peripheral blood, taken in the third trimester of pregnancy. The rearrangement combines TRBV7-9 with TRBJ1-2; TRBD1 lines up with 10 middle nucleotides. The DNA sequence is given as TGTGCCAGCAGCTGGGGGGGACAGGGGAACTATGGCTACACCTTC. The translation is CASSWGGQGNYGYTF.